This TCR beta chain was retrieved from a study of beta chain features in type 1 diabetes. The study's findings and limits: Among patients with Type 1 diabetes, TCRB CDR3s were moderately but significantly shorter in every one of the four CD4+ subsets.

The CDR3 runs to 12 residues. J was trimmed by 8 bases and V by 7 bases; bases with no gene match: 6. The germline V gene has CDR1 LNHDA and CDR2 SQIVND (reference sequence). Of note for this clone: Its specificity is not known.

Expressed TCRB transcripts were sequenced because the entire RNA isolate underwent reverse transcription. Here immunoSEQ multiplex PCR was the method, and the copy in TCRdb shows in-frame clones only, minus some. Of around 250,000 clones listed, around 21% were seen once; the top ten hold 0.028%. Sequencing was carried out using naive CD4+ T cells from blood. The chain has TRBV19 and TRBJ1-1, with 8 bases that match TRBD1. This sequence was found in a woman in her thirties or forties with type 1 diabetes. This CDR3 reads CASTRQGLEAFF. In DNA form, the CDR3 reads TGTGCCAGTACGAGACAGGGGCTGGAAGCTTTCTTT.